The sequence of this T cell receptor (beta chain) was determined in a study of technical replicates of blood from a few donors. The data were produced by immunoSEQ multiplex PCR, yet TCRdb's version contains in-frame clones alone and is incomplete. The sample consists of several thousand clones, 90% to 97% of them appearing once. CDR1 is SGHVS, CDR2 FQNEAQ, per germline. The V end lost 5 bases, the J end lost 1 base, and 9 bases lay between the germline ends. CDR3 length: 14 residues. The sequenced sample was PBMCs. The chain recombines TRBV7-8 with TRBJ1-5; D possibly corresponds to TRBD1 (6 bases). This clonotype originated in a human donor in good health. CDR3 protein: CASSITGSNQPQHF. DNA for the CDR3: TGTGCCAGCAGCATAACAGGGAGCAATCAGCCCCAGCATTTT. The full variable domain, in which reference TRBV7-8 and TRBJ1-5 provide the parts outside the CDR3, is GAGVSQSPRYKVAKRGQDVALRCDPISGHVSLFWYQQALGQGPEFLTYFQNEAQLDKSGLPSDRFFAERPEGSVSTLKIQRTQQEDSAVYLCASSITGSNQPQHFGDGTRLSIL.